The entry below describes one T cell receptor (beta chain). The antigen is not known. The data originate from a study of graft-versus-host responses after intestinal transplantation. Whole-study findings and limits: Detection of GvH clones occurred in recipient marrow, and some had their first appearance in ileum or blood.

The V and J ends lost 4 bases and 3 bases, in that order; junction bases with no gene match: 6. CDR3 length: 15 amino acids. From germline, CDR1 is SGDLS and CDR2 YYNGEE. Produced via immunoSEQ multiplex PCR; TCRdb's table is partial and in-frame only. The sample has 45,000 to 50,000 clones, approximately 91% seen once. The TCR comes from a human donor who was the organ donor for an intestinal transplant. Sample: unstimulated CD4+ T cells sorted from spleen or lymph node cells, taken before transplant. The chain carries TRBV9 and TRBJ1-4; 7 bases align to TRBD1. The CDR3 DNA is TGTGCCAGCAGCTTCAGGGGGGAGGCTAATGAAAAACTGTTTTTT. It specifies CASSFRGEANEKLFF.